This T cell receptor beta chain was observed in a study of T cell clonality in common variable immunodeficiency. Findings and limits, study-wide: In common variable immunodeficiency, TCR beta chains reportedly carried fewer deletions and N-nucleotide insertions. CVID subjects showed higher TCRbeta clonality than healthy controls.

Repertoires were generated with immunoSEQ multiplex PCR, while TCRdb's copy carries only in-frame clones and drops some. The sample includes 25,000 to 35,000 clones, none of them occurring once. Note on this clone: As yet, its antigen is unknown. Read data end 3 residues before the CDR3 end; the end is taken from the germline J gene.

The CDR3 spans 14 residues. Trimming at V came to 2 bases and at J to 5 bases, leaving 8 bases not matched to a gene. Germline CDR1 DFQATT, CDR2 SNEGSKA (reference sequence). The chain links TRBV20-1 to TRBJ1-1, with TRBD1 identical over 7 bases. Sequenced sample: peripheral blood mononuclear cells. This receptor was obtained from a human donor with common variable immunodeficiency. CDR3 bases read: TGCAGTGCTAGAAGTCCGGGACAGCGGACTGAA. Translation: CSARSPGQRTE. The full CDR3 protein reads CSARSPGQRTEAFF.